This TCR beta chain was captured in a study of Ad26.COV2.S vaccination and SARS-CoV-2 variants. Treatment denoted: some 20 received Ad26.COV2.S at low or high dose, single or two shots; five or six received placebo; per-sample allocation not given. Specimen acquisition occurred on day 63 following the initial vaccine or placebo injection. The CDR3 spans 11 residues. The germline V gene has CDR1 KGHSH and CDR2 LQKENI. V shed 6 bases and J shed 2 bases, with 2 bases lying between them. The protocol was immunoSEQ multiplex PCR, while the TCRdb copy is restricted to in-frame clones and leaves out a portion. The repertoire holds around 300,000 clones, with roughly 90% as singletons. A single count supports this clone.

This sequence originates from a person aged 18 to 65 who received the Ad26.COV2.S COVID-19 vaccine or a placebo. The starting material was peripheral blood, obtained in a trial of Ad26.COV2.S vaccine versus placebo. This chain joins TRBV18 and TRBJ2-1; D gene ambiguous. CDR3 sequence reads: CASSPYNEQFF. The DNA of the CDR3 is TGTGCCAGCTCCCCCTACAATGAGCAGTTCTTC.